This is a list of T cell receptor beta chains from one sample in a study of blood T cells in healthy people across ages. TCRdb analysed the 5' RACE reads with MiXCR anew, one entry per CDR3 protein. The sample contains about 1.8 million distinct CDR3 sequences, approximately 50% of which appear only once. Sequences were obtained from blood. These receptors were obtained from a woman in her thirties or forties in good health. CDR3s include the opening cysteine and the closing phenylalanine or tryptophan. A D gene is named only where the DNA matches it firmly. Size is omitted from some rows. Given values are once, few, many or a class for expanded clones.

j_gene: TRBJ2-7
v_gene: TRBV7-9
d_gene: .
abundance: .
CDR3aa: CASSPQASSYEQYF
CDR3nt: TGTGCCAGCAGCCCCCAGGCGTCCTCCTACGAGCAGTACTTC

j_gene: TRBJ2-1
v_gene: TRBV27
d_gene: .
abundance: .
CDR3aa: CVSKVTGGGEQFF
CDR3nt: TGTGTCAGTAAGGTCACAGGGGGGGGTGAGCAGTTCTTC

j_gene: TRBJ2-1
v_gene: TRBV20-1
d_gene: .
abundance: .
CDR3aa: CGATLEVARDNEQFF
CDR3nt: TGCGGTGCGACCCTAGAAGTCGCCAGGGACAATGAGCAGTTCTTC

j_gene: TRBJ1-6
v_gene: TRBV5-5
d_gene: .
abundance: .
CDR3aa: CASRHTDPSPLHF
CDR3nt: TGTGCCAGCAGACATACGGACCCTTCACCCCTCCACTTT

j_gene: TRBJ1-6
v_gene: TRBV7-2
d_gene: .
abundance: few
CDR3aa: CASSLDVGSSYNSPLHF
CDR3nt: TGTGCCAGCAGCTTAGATGTGGGAAGCTCCTATAATTCACCCCTCCACTTT

j_gene: TRBJ1-4
v_gene: TRBV29-1
d_gene: .
abundance: .
CDR3aa: CSVMGRDNEKLFF
CDR3nt: TGCAGCGTAATGGGACGGGATAATGAAAAACTGTTTTTT

j_gene: TRBJ2-5
v_gene: TRBV20-1
d_gene: TRBD1
abundance: .
CDR3aa: CSATTGNLGETQYF
CDR3nt: TGCAGTGCAACGACAGGGAATCTTGGAGAGACCCAGTACTTC

j_gene: TRBJ2-1
v_gene: TRBV7-2
d_gene: .
abundance: .
CDR3aa: CASSLGRARKYNERFF
CDR3nt: TGTGCCAGCAGCTTAGGCAGGGCTAGGAAGTACAATGAGCGGTTCTTC

j_gene: TRBJ2-1
v_gene: TRBV27
d_gene: .
abundance: .
CDR3aa: CASSLSSGAPTEQFF
CDR3nt: TGTGCCAGCAGTTTATCGTCCGGGGCGCCCACAGAGCAGTTCTTC

j_gene: TRBJ1-4
v_gene: TRBV5-1
d_gene: .
abundance: .
CDR3aa: CASSLEFQGSGKLFF
CDR3nt: TGCGCCAGCAGCTTGGAATTTCAGGGAAGCGGAAAACTGTTTTTT

j_gene: TRBJ2-7
v_gene: TRBV6-5
d_gene: .
abundance: .
CDR3aa: CASSYSGGAAEQYF
CDR3nt: TGTGCCAGCAGTTACTCCGGCGGGGCGGCCGAGCAGTACTTC

j_gene: TRBJ2-3
v_gene: TRBV6-5
d_gene: TRBD2
abundance: many
CDR3aa: CASSLAEATDTQYF
CDR3nt: TGTGCCAGCAGCCTAGCGGAGGCCACAGATACGCAGTATTTT

j_gene: TRBJ2-1
v_gene: TRBV28
d_gene: .
abundance: .
CDR3aa: CASSLSLLYNEQFF
CDR3nt: TGTGCCAGCAGTTTAAGTCTTCTCTACAATGAGCAGTTCTTC

j_gene: TRBJ1-2
v_gene: TRBV7-2
d_gene: TRBD1
abundance: few
CDR3aa: CASSRQGSGGYTF
CDR3nt: TGTGCCAGCAGCCGACAGGGCTCGGGTGGCTACACCTTC

j_gene: TRBJ2-1
v_gene: TRBV20-1
d_gene: TRBD2
abundance: .
CDR3aa: CSARLAGGHNEQFF
CDR3nt: TGCAGTGCTAGACTAGCGGGGGGCCACAATGAGCAGTTCTTC

j_gene: TRBJ1-2
v_gene: TRBV24-1
d_gene: .
abundance: .
CDR3aa: CATSDPNRGYTF
CDR3nt: TGTGCCACCAGTGATCCGAACCGAGGCTACACCTTC

j_gene: TRBJ2-3
v_gene: TRBV12-3/TRBV12-4
d_gene: TRBD2
abundance: few
CDR3aa: CASRKTSGGFSTDTQYF
CDR3nt: TGTGCCAGCAGGAAGACTAGCGGGGGGTTTAGCACAGATACGCAGTATTTT

j_gene: TRBJ2-5
v_gene: TRBV2
d_gene: .
abundance: .
CDR3aa: CASRGHEKETQYF
CDR3nt: TGTGCCAGCAGGGGACACGAAAAAGAGACCCAGTACTTC

j_gene: TRBJ2-5
v_gene: TRBV27
d_gene: .
abundance: .
CDR3aa: CASSRTRDPHRETQYF
CDR3nt: TGTGCCAGCAGCCGCACCCGGGACCCCCATAGGGAGACCCAGTACTTC

j_gene: TRBJ2-3
v_gene: TRBV13
d_gene: .
abundance: few
CDR3aa: CASSPNSERGDTQYF
CDR3nt: TGTGCCAGCAGCCCCAACTCCGAAAGAGGAGATACGCAGTATTTT

j_gene: TRBJ2-7
v_gene: TRBV20-1
d_gene: TRBD1
abundance: few
CDR3aa: CSTGQGRNEQYF
CDR3nt: TGCAGTACGGGACAGGGAAGGAACGAGCAGTACTTC

j_gene: TRBJ2-1
v_gene: TRBV7-2
d_gene: .
abundance: .
CDR3aa: CASSLDGRAAAVEQFF
CDR3nt: TGTGCCAGCAGCTTAGATGGACGAGCGGCCGCAGTGGAACAGTTCTTC

j_gene: TRBJ1-5
v_gene: TRBV20-1
d_gene: TRBD1
abundance: .
CDR3aa: CSANRDSLSNQPQHF
CDR3nt: TGCAGTGCAAACCGGGACAGCCTTAGCAATCAGCCCCAGCATTTT

j_gene: TRBJ2-5
v_gene: TRBV27
d_gene: .
abundance: few
CDR3aa: CASTPKYRLYQETQYF
CDR3nt: TGTGCCAGCACCCCTAAGTACAGGTTGTACCAAGAGACCCAGTACTTC

j_gene: TRBJ1-1
v_gene: TRBV4-3
d_gene: .
abundance: .
CDR3aa: CASSHLGAEAFF
CDR3nt: TGCGCCAGCAGCCACCTGGGAGCAGAAGCTTTCTTT

j_gene: TRBJ1-2
v_gene: TRBV4-3
d_gene: TRBD1
abundance: few
CDR3aa: CASSPGQGEGGYTF
CDR3nt: TGCGCCAGCAGCCCTGGACAGGGGGAGGGCGGCTACACCTTC

j_gene: TRBJ2-7
v_gene: TRBV27
d_gene: TRBD1
abundance: few
CDR3aa: CASSRRQGTFLNLYEQYF
CDR3nt: TGTGCCAGCAGTCGACGACAGGGGACCTTTTTGAATCTGTACGAGCAGTACTTC

j_gene: TRBJ2-7
v_gene: TRBV6-1
d_gene: .
abundance: .
CDR3aa: CASRLKYEQYF
CDR3nt: TGTGCCAGCAGGCTGAAATACGAGCAGTACTTC

j_gene: TRBJ2-3
v_gene: TRBV15
d_gene: TRBD2
abundance: .
CDR3aa: CATSSSGTTNTDTQYF
CDR3nt: TGTGCCACCAGCAGTTCCGGGACTACTAACACAGATACGCAGTATTTT

j_gene: TRBJ2-5
v_gene: TRBV10-3
d_gene: .
abundance: .
CDR3aa: CTISDAGTETQYF
CDR3nt: TGTACCATCAGTGACGCGGGTACGGAGACCCAGTACTTC

j_gene: TRBJ1-2
v_gene: TRBV5-1
d_gene: .
abundance: .
CDR3aa: CASSLALLSHGYTF
CDR3nt: TGCGCCAGCAGCTTGGCCTTGCTCTCCCATGGCTACACCTTC

j_gene: TRBJ2-1
v_gene: TRBV7-9
d_gene: TRBD2
abundance: .
CDR3aa: CASSSRLAGVLSYNEQFF
CDR3nt: TGTGCCAGCAGCTCTCGACTAGCGGGGGTCCTCTCCTACAATGAGCAGTTCTTC

j_gene: TRBJ2-7
v_gene: TRBV29-1
d_gene: .
abundance: .
CDR3aa: CSGGALDEQYF
CDR3nt: TGCAGCGGGGGGGCCCTGGACGAGCAGTACTTC

j_gene: TRBJ2-1
v_gene: TRBV24-1
d_gene: TRBD1
abundance: .
CDR3aa: CATSDLPTGKIKEQFF
CDR3nt: TGTGCCACCAGTGATTTGCCGACAGGGAAAATCAAAGAGCAGTTCTTC

j_gene: TRBJ2-7
v_gene: TRBV6-2/TRBV6-3
d_gene: TRBD2
abundance: few
CDR3aa: CASSYSQRGVSYEQYF
CDR3nt: TGTGCCAGCAGTTACTCTCAGCGGGGGGTTTCCTACGAGCAGTACTTC

j_gene: TRBJ1-5
v_gene: TRBV4-3
d_gene: .
abundance: once
CDR3aa: CASSQDWRQGGNQPQHF
CDR3nt: TGCGCCAGCAGCCAAGACTGGCGGCAGGGAGGCAATCAGCCCCAGCATTTT

j_gene: TRBJ2-5
v_gene: TRBV28
d_gene: TRBD1
abundance: few
CDR3aa: CASSSDGRGTGDREQYF
CDR3nt: TGTGCCAGCAGTTCCGACGGACGGGGGACAGGGGATCGGGAGCAGTACTTC

j_gene: TRBJ1-2
v_gene: TRBV4-3
d_gene: .
abundance: .
CDR3aa: CASSQDRGTIGGYGYTF
CDR3nt: TGCGCCAGCAGCCAAGATCGGGGTACGATTGGGGGCTATGGCTACACCTTC

j_gene: TRBJ2-7
v_gene: TRBV12-3/TRBV12-4
d_gene: .
abundance: .
CDR3aa: CASSQDSRLSYEQYF
CDR3nt: TGTGCCAGCAGTCAGGACAGCCGCCTCTCCTACGAGCAGTACTTC

j_gene: TRBJ2-7
v_gene: TRBV10-3
d_gene: .
abundance: few
CDR3aa: CAISAQGKYEQYF
CDR3nt: TGTGCCATCAGTGCCCAGGGGAAATACGAGCAGTACTTC

j_gene: TRBJ2-5
v_gene: TRBV21-1
d_gene: .
abundance: .
CDR3aa: CASSRWRGSQETQYF
CDR3nt: TGTGCCAGCAGCAGATGGCGGGGGTCCCAAGAGACCCAGTACTTC

j_gene: TRBJ2-3
v_gene: TRBV24-1
d_gene: TRBD1
abundance: few
CDR3aa: CATSDLPTGVDTQYF
CDR3nt: TGTGCCACCAGTGATTTACCTACAGGGGTTGATACGCAGTATTTT

j_gene: TRBJ2-1
v_gene: TRBV6-2/TRBV6-3
d_gene: TRBD1
abundance: .
CDR3aa: CASSTQQGRNNEQFF
CDR3nt: TGTGCCAGCAGTACCCAACAGGGGCGCAACAATGAGCAGTTCTTC

j_gene: TRBJ2-3
v_gene: TRBV5-1
d_gene: .
abundance: .
CDR3aa: CASSAMTSPDTQYF
CDR3nt: TGCGCCAGCAGCGCAATGACTAGTCCAGATACGCAGTATTTT

j_gene: TRBJ1-2
v_gene: TRBV4-3
d_gene: TRBD1
abundance: few
CDR3aa: CASSQETGTNYGYTF
CDR3nt: TGCGCCAGCAGCCAGGAGACAGGGACTAACTATGGCTACACCTTC

j_gene: TRBJ2-7
v_gene: TRBV9
d_gene: .
abundance: .
CDR3aa: CASSVGIGASSYEQYF
CDR3nt: TGTGCCAGCAGCGTAGGCATAGGGGCGAGCTCCTACGAGCAGTACTTC

j_gene: TRBJ2-5
v_gene: TRBV4-1
d_gene: .
abundance: few
CDR3aa: CASSRGPPETQYF
CDR3nt: TGCGCCAGCAGCCGGGGACCCCCAGAGACCCAGTACTTC

j_gene: TRBJ2-7
v_gene: TRBV28
d_gene: .
abundance: .
CDR3aa: CASSLHGAIYEQYF
CDR3nt: TGTGCCAGCAGTTTGCACGGAGCGATCTACGAGCAGTATTTC

j_gene: TRBJ2-7
v_gene: TRBV7-3
d_gene: TRBD1
abundance: .
CDR3aa: CASSARDRSHQLRSYEQYF
CDR3nt: TGTGCCAGCAGCGCCCGGGACAGGAGCCACCAACTTCGCTCCTACGAGCAGTACTTC

j_gene: TRBJ2-6
v_gene: TRBV4-2
d_gene: TRBD1
abundance: few
CDR3aa: CASSQDQGAGSGANVLTF
CDR3nt: TGTGCCAGCAGCCAAGACCAGGGGGCAGGCTCTGGGGCCAACGTCCTGACTTTC

j_gene: TRBJ2-3
v_gene: TRBV20-1
d_gene: .
abundance: .
CDR3aa: CSAGPPGGGGTDTQYF
CDR3nt: TGCAGTGCTGGGCCCCCAGGGGGGGGAGGCACAGATACGCAGTATTTT

j_gene: TRBJ1-4
v_gene: TRBV9
d_gene: .
abundance: few
CDR3aa: CASSPPTNEKLFF
CDR3nt: TGCGCCAGCAGCCCACCTACTAATGAAAAACTGTTTTTT

j_gene: TRBJ2-5
v_gene: TRBV24-1
d_gene: TRBD1
abundance: few
CDR3aa: CATSHPGQGQETQYF
CDR3nt: TGTGCCACCAGCCATCCGGGACAGGGACAAGAGACCCAGTACTTC

j_gene: TRBJ2-1
v_gene: TRBV13
d_gene: .
abundance: few
CDR3aa: CASSLVWNEQFF
CDR3nt: TGTGCCAGCAGCTTGGTCTGGAATGAGCAGTTCTTC

j_gene: TRBJ2-7
v_gene: TRBV28
d_gene: .
abundance: many
CDR3aa: CASSPNYEQYF
CDR3nt: TGTGCCAGCAGTCCCAACTACGAGCAGTACTTC